This TCR beta chain was identified in a study of STAT3 mutations in large granular lymphocyte leukemia. In the study overall: Among longitudinally sequenced T-LGLL patients, roughly half had canonical activating STAT3 mutations detected. Immunosuppressive therapy was given to more than half of T-LGLL patients. Findings and limits, study-wide: At least one immunodominant TCR beta clonotype appeared in every T-cell large granular lymphocyte leukemia patient. Treatment regimens differed across patients between samplings. TCR clonotype switching after therapy occurred in about 30% of the 18 patients.

Regarding this clone: Antigen specificity is unknown.

Clones were sequenced by immunoSEQ multiplex PCR, and TCRdb holds only the in-frame ones, with some missing. The table records tens of thousands of clones, 80% to 85% of them present only once. V was shortened by 3 bases and J by 0 bases, with 9 bases between the two germline ends. There are 15 residues in the CDR3. Germline V gene data show CDR1 as LNHNV and CDR2 as YYDKDF (reference sequence). This TCR was recovered from a human donor with T large granular lymphocyte leukemia. Some clones in this sample may be carry-over from other donors' samples. The sequenced sample consisted of PBMCs. The gene calls are TRBV15 and TRBJ1-3, with unresolved D. The CDR3 loop is CATSSRRSSGNTIYF. The CDR3 bases are TGTGCCACCAGCAGCAGACGCAGCTCTGGAAACACCATATATTTT.